The 7 T cell receptor beta chains below come from one sample, sequenced in a study of CD8 T cells in ankylosing spondylitis. TCRdb itself ran the 5' RACE reads through MiXCR, one entry per CDR3 protein. The table lists fewer than 350,000 distinct CDR3 sequences, roughly 12% of them singletons. The material sequenced was blood, either unsorted or a sorted T cell fraction (not recorded which). The receptors were sampled from a female donor with ankylosing spondylitis or in good health (not recorded which).

This clonotype was counted ten times or more. This chain links TRBV5-1 with TRBJ2-3; TRBD2 agrees at 14 bases. V was clipped by 4 bases and J by 5 bases; unmatched bases: 9. Germline V gives CDR1 SGHRS, CDR2 YFSETQ. This CDR3 comprises 17 residues. CDR3 sequence (DNA): TGCGCCAGCAGCCCCCAGACTAGCGGGGGGGGTATAGATACGCAGTATTTT. It yields the protein CASSPQTSGGGIDTQYF.

The chain carries TRBV15 and TRBJ2-2; 11 nucleotides line up with TRBD2. The CDR3 is made up of 20 amino acids. Unmatched junction bases numbered 17, after V lost 6 bases and J lost 2 bases. CDR1 and CDR2 (germline): LNHNV, YYDKDF (reference sequence). The CDR3 nucleotides read TGTGCCACCAGGACACCGCCTTTCCCCGGGACTAGCGGAAACACCGGGGAGCTGTTTTTT. Protein: CATRTPPFPGTSGNTGELFF.

Of note for this clonotype: A read error may be the cause here, since a much bigger clone is one base away. Because it lacks the conserved phenylalanine or tryptophan at the end, this CDR3 is likely a read error. The J gene is TRBJ2-1, the V gene TRBV12-3 or TRBV12-4, with 7 bases lining up with TRBD2. This CDR3 has 15 residues. V lost 7 bases and J lost 3; bases outside the gene matches: 9. CDR3 in amino acids: CASTGGSGIYNEQFL. CDR3 DNA sequence: TGTGCCAGCACCGGGGGGAGCGGGATCTACAATGAGCAGTTCCTC.

The table lists this clonotype with many counts. The V gene is TRBV7-3, the J gene TRBJ2-2; TRBD2 is a possible D gene (5 bases). Germline CDR1 reads SGHTA; CDR2 reads FQGTGA. This CDR3 is built from 15 residues. V gave up 4 bases and J gave up 2 bases, with 11 bases separating them. CDR3: CASSSSLANTGELFF. CDR3 in DNA: TGTGCCAGCAGCTCGAGCCTAGCAAACACCGGGGAGCTGTTTTTT.

This clonotype was counted many times. The rearrangement links TRBV20-1 to TRBJ2-1; the D call may be TRBD1 or TRBD2 (5 bases each). CDR1 is DFQATT, CDR2 SNEGSKA, per germline (reference sequence). With 0 bases removed from V and 2 bases from J, the gap between germline ends came to 20 bases. The CDR3 extends over 18 amino acids. Written as DNA, the CDR3 is TGCAGTGCTAGAGATCAGTTATTTAGGGGACCTACCTACAATGAGCAGTTCTTC. It encodes CSARDQLFRGPTYNEQFF.

This clonotype was seen a handful of times. The gene calls are TRBV4-2 and TRBJ1-4, with 9 nucleotides matching TRBD1. The germline V gene has CDR1 LGHNA and CDR2 YNFKEQ. The CDR3 totals 15 residues. V lost 4 bases, J lost 6 bases, and 6 bases stayed unmatched. CDR3 nucleotides: TGTGCCAGCAGCCGACCACAGGGGGCGGATGAAAAACTGTTTTTT. It translates to CASSRPQGADEKLFF.

In its sample, this clonotype was seen many times. The chain recombines TRBV20-1 with TRBJ2-2; D unresolved. Germline CDR1 is DFQATT and CDR2 is SNEGSKA (reference sequence). CDR3 size: 13 residues. V was trimmed by 2 bases and J by 4 bases, leaving 8 bases between them. CDR3 loop: CSARSGLTGELFF. The CDR3 nucleotides are TGCAGTGCTAGAAGTGGTCTCACCGGGGAGCTGTTTTTT.